These 26 T cell receptor beta chains share one sample of origin, sequenced in a study of T cell responses to AZD1222 COVID-19 vaccine. The method was immunoSEQ multiplex PCR; TCRdb's version includes in-frame clones alone and lacks a portion of them. The sample holds 120,000 to 150,000 clones, more than 80% seen once. Sequenced material: peripheral blood, taken 28 days after the second dose of the MenACWY control vaccine. These receptors were taken from an adult who received the MenACWY meningococcal vaccine as a control.

The CDR3: CASRTPLAYNEQFF. The CDR3 DNA follows: TGTGCCAGCAGAACGCCTTTAGCGTACAATGAGCAGTTCTTC. V usage is TRBV28 and J usage is TRBJ2-1; possibly TRBD2 for D (5 bases). Trimming pared 6 bases from V and 4 bases from J, leaving 13 bases between. Germline V CDR1 and CDR2: MDHEN, SYDVKM. This CDR3 spans 14 amino acids. The full variable domain, its missing parts supplied by reference TRBV28 and TRBJ2-1, is DVKVTQSSRYLVKRTGEKVFLECVQDMDHENMFWYRQDPGLGLRLIYFSYDVKMKEKGDIPEGYSVSREKKERFSLILESASTNQTSMYLCASRTPLAYNEQFFGPGTRLTVL.

J is TRBJ2-7 and V is TRBV27; TRBD2 agrees at 7 bases. Germline CDR1 reads MNHEY; CDR2 reads SMNVEV (reference sequence). CDR3 length: 15 amino acids. With V trimmed by 8 bases and J by 5 bases, 15 bases remained unmatched. The CDR3 protein is CASAPSASGQDEQYF. The CDR3 DNA follows: TGTGCCAGCGCACCCTCGGCTAGCGGTCAGGACGAGCAGTACTTC.

This clone was recorded once. The chain combines TRBV3-1 (or the pseudogene TRBV3-2) with TRBJ2-7; tentative D call: TRBD1 (6 bases). Trimming left V 3 bases short and J 0 bases short, with 9 bases between. The CDR3 runs 14 residues. Germline V CDR1 and CDR2: LGHDT, YNNKEL (reference sequence). The CDR3 loop reads CASSQGASSYEQYF. In DNA, the CDR3 is TGTGCCAGCAGCCAGGGGGCGAGCTCCTACGAGCAGTACTTC.

The V and J genes are TRBV6-5 and TRBJ1-2; 8 bases align to TRBD1. V shed 6 bases, J shed 7 bases, and the junction held 10 bases outside the gene matches. Germline CDR1 reads MNHEY; CDR2 reads SVGAGI. This CDR3 is 14 amino acids long. CDR3 protein: CASRLQGAFAGYTF. CDR3 DNA sequence: TGTGCCAGCAGGCTTCAGGGGGCGTTCGCTGGCTACACCTTC.

V gene TRBV6-5 combines with J gene TRBJ2-5, with 9 bases identical to TRBD1. CDR3 length equals 13 residues. J lost 6 bases, V lost 6 bases, and 5 bases had no gene match. Germline loops: CDR1 MNHEY, CDR2 SVGAGI. The CDR3 DNA is TGTGCCAGCAGAAGACAGGGGGAGAAGACCCAGTACTTC. It codes for CASRRQGEKTQYF.

This chain uses TRBV18 with TRBJ1-2; weak D call: TRBD1 (5 bases). The CDR3 sequence is 14 residues long. Germline V CDR1 and CDR2: KGHSH, LQKENI. V was clipped by 3 bases and J by 2 bases, with 10 bases between them. The CDR3 DNA follows: TGTGCCAGCTCACCCGGACACGAAAACTATGGCTACACCTTC. It specifies CASSPGHENYGYTF.

Regarding this clone: Different DNA sequences within this sample yield the same CDR3. The rearrangement joins TRBV7-8 to TRBJ2-7, with TRBD2 matching over 10 bases. Germline loops: CDR1 SGHVS, CDR2 FQNEAQ. The length of the CDR3 is 17 residues. V gave up 0 bases and J gave up 2 bases; unmatched junction bases: 7. In nucleotides, the CDR3 is TGTGCCAGCAGCTTAGCTTTGTCTAGCGGGGGAACCTACGAGCAGTACTTC. Protein: CASSLALSSGGTYEQYF.

This chain links TRBV28 with TRBJ1-5; 9 positions match TRBD1. Germline values: CDR1 MDHEN, CDR2 SYDVKM. V lost 7 bases, J lost 5 bases, and 9 bases stayed unmatched. The CDR3 is 15 residues long. CDR3: CASTPDRGKDQPQHF. CDR3 DNA sequence: TGTGCCAGCACCCCAGACAGGGGGAAGGATCAGCCCCAGCATTTT.

V usage is TRBV18 and J usage is TRBJ2-3; D not resolved. The V gene's germline CDR1 is KGHSH and CDR2 LQKENI. The CDR3 runs 17 residues. Trimming cost V 3 bases and J 0 bases, with 16 bases left between them. The CDR3 loop is CASSPRAAGSSTDTQYF. In DNA, the CDR3 is TGTGCCAGCTCACCCCGTGCAGCCGGATCTAGCACAGATACGCAGTATTTT.

This rearrangement joins TRBV7-8 to TRBJ2-1; no clear D gene. Trimming left V 1 base short and J 4 bases short, with 8 bases between. The CDR3 covers 14 residues. The V gene's germline CDR1 is SGHVS and CDR2 FQNEAQ. CDR3 residues: CASSLGSRYNEQFF. The DNA of the CDR3 is TGTGCCAGCAGCTTAGGCTCCCGGTACAATGAGCAGTTCTTC.

This chain uses TRBV27 with TRBJ2-2, with TRBD2 identical over 8 bases. The CDR3 has 17 amino acids. Germline assignment: CDR1 MNHEY and CDR2 SMNVEV (reference sequence). The V segment lost 7 bases and the J segment 5 bases; nucleotides outside the gene matches: 15. DNA of the CDR3: TGTGCCAGCACCGCGATAGCGGGAACGGGTATAACCGGGGAGCTGTTTTTT. It is translated as CASTAIAGTGITGELFF.

V is TRBV27 and J is TRBJ1-1; D call uncertain. V gave up 5 bases and J gave up 2 bases, with 18 bases separating them. The CDR3 runs 16 residues. Germline-derived CDR1 and CDR2 are MNHEY and SMNVEV (reference sequence). The CDR3 coding sequence is TGTGCCAGCAGTACGATGATAGCGGGATTTAACACTGAAGCTTTCTTT. Encoded protein: CASSTMIAGFNTEAFF.

The count of this clone is one. This chain connects TRBV9 to TRBJ2-3; 9 nucleotides line up with TRBD2. Trimming took 2 bases from V and 2 from J; bases not matched to a gene: 3. CDR1 SGDLS and CDR2 YYNGEE come from the germline V gene. The CDR3 spans 15 residues. The CDR3 DNA sequence: TGTGCCAGCAGCGTGGCGGGGGGGCCCACAGATACGCAGTATTTT. Encoded protein: CASSVAGGPTDTQYF.

Here the CDR3 reads CASSSQPGTGEGNEQFF. In DNA form, the CDR3 reads TGTGCCAGCAGCTCACAACCTGGGACAGGGGAGGGCAATGAGCAGTTCTTC. V gene TRBV7-7 combines with J gene TRBJ2-1; TRBD1 matches 10 bases. Unmatched junction bases numbered 12, after V lost 4 bases and J lost 6 bases. CDR3 length: 17 residues. Germline V gives CDR1 SSHAT, CDR2 FNYEAQ (reference sequence).

The chain employs TRBV2 and TRBJ1-4, with 7 positions matching TRBD1. The CDR3 is 15 residues long. Germline CDR1 SNHLY, CDR2 FYNNEI. J lost 3 bases, V lost 7 bases, and 8 bases had no gene match. The CDR3 DNA is TGTGCCAGCACCGGACAGGTTGTGGCTAATGAAAAACTGTTTTTT. This gives the protein CASTGQVVANEKLFF. Supplemented by reference TRBV2 and TRBJ1-4, the full variable domain reads EPEVTQTPSHQVTQMGQEVILRCVPISNHLYFYWYRQILGQKVEFLVSFYNNEISEKSEIFDDQFSVERPDGSNFTLKIRSTKLEDSAMYFCASTGQVVANEKLFFGSGTQLSVL.

This clone occurred a few times. The gene calls are TRBV7-9 and TRBJ2-7; 7 positions agree with TRBD1. CDR1 and CDR2 from the germline V gene are SEHNR and FQNEAQ (reference sequence). This CDR3 is built from 14 residues. Trimming cost V 5 bases and J 6 bases; bases outside gene matches: 10. CDR3 residues: CASSPDRKGGEQYF. In DNA form, the CDR3 reads TGTGCCAGCAGCCCGGACAGGAAAGGAGGCGAGCAGTACTTC.

This clone was counted between two and nine times. The chain uses TRBV5-8 and TRBJ1-5, with 10 nucleotides matching TRBD1. CDR3 length: 19 residues. Germline V gives CDR1 SGHTS, CDR2 YDEGEE. V was pared by 0 bases and J by 3 bases, with 12 bases of the junction left unmatched. The CDR3: CASSLAFGDRGIYNQPQHF. The CDR3 DNA is TGTGCCAGCAGCTTGGCCTTTGGGGACAGGGGAATTTACAATCAGCCCCAGCATTTT. The full variable domain, completed using reference TRBV5-8 and TRBJ1-5, is EAGVTQSPTHLIKTRGQQATLRCSPISGHTSVYWYQQALGLGLQFLLWYDEGEERNRGNFPPRFSGRQFPNYSSELNVNALELEDSALYLCASSLAFGDRGIYNQPQHFGDGTRLSIL.

The rearrangement uses TRBV7-9 and TRBJ2-5; 12 bases match TRBD1. The CDR3 sequence is 16 residues long. Unmatched junction bases numbered 11, after V lost 7 bases and J lost 5 bases. The germline gives CDR1 SEHNR, CDR2 FQNEAQ (reference sequence). The CDR3 protein is CASNKLSGTGGETQYF. For the CDR3, the DNA is TGTGCCAGCAATAAATTATCCGGGACAGGGGGCGAGACCCAGTACTTC.

This clone was counted a single time. V usage is TRBV25-1 and J usage is TRBJ2-5; tentative D call: TRBD1 (6 bases). V lost 3 bases and J lost 4, with 12 bases in between. Germline V gives CDR1 MGHDK, CDR2 SYGVNS. This CDR3 has 14 amino acids. CDR3 nucleotides: TGTGCCAGCAGTGACCCAGGGGCCGCAGAGACCCAGTACTTC. Translating it yields CASSDPGAAETQYF.

This chain uses TRBV18 with TRBJ2-1; possibly TRBD1 for D (5 bases). CDR3 length equals 15 residues. Trimming took 0 bases from V and 5 from J, leaving 11 bases between them. Per the germline V gene, CDR1 is KGHSH and CDR2 is LQKENI. The CDR3 coding sequence is TGTGCCAGCTCACCACCGGGGCTTACGAACAATGAGCAGTTCTTC. The encoded protein is CASSPPGLTNNEQFF.

The chain joins TRBV11-2 to TRBJ1-6; D is possibly TRBD1 (5 bases). This CDR3 comprises 14 residues. Germline CDR1 is SGHAT and CDR2 is FQNNGV. V lost 1 base and J lost 8, with 9 bases in between. The CDR3 loop is CASSLVGVDSPLHF. DNA for the CDR3: TGTGCCAGCAGCTTAGTAGGGGTTGATTCACCCCTCCACTTT.

V gene TRBV7-9 combines with J gene TRBJ1-2; D ambiguous. CDR1 and CDR2 from the germline V gene are SEHNR and FQNEAQ (reference sequence). CDR3 length: 13 amino acids. With 5 bases removed from V and 7 bases from J, the gap between germline ends came to 14 bases. The DNA for the CDR3 is TGTGCCAGCAGCGGACCGAAGCTCTCTGGCTACACCTTC. Protein sequence: CASSGPKLSGYTF.

The chain links TRBV27 to TRBJ2-7; 10 nucleotides agree with TRBD2. CDR1 and CDR2 (germline): MNHEY, SMNVEV (reference sequence). This CDR3 contains 15 residues. V was clipped by 4 bases and J by 2 bases; unmatched bases: 5. This chain's CDR3 is CASSYLAGGPYEQYF. Written as DNA, the CDR3 is TGTGCCAGCAGTTATTTAGCGGGAGGCCCCTACGAGCAGTACTTC.

This chain joins TRBV10-3 and TRBJ2-5; 9 bases line up with TRBD1. The germline CDR1 and CDR2 sequences are ENHRY and SYGVKD. CDR3 length: 14 residues. V dropped 6 bases and J dropped 5; count of bases not matched to a gene: 7. In DNA, the CDR3 is TGTGCCATCAGGCCGGGACAGGGTAGGGAGACCCAGTACTTC. Its translation is CAIRPGQGRETQYF.

The chain couples TRBV2 to TRBJ2-2, with 8 positions matching TRBD2. J gave up 4 bases and V 6 bases, and 4 bases lay outside the gene matches. The germline V gene encodes CDR1 SNHLY and CDR2 FYNNEI. The CDR3 loop spans 14 amino acids. The CDR3 is CASRGTSPTGELFF. For the CDR3, the DNA is TGTGCCAGCAGAGGGACTAGTCCCACCGGGGAGCTGTTTTTT.

This clone was picked up one time. Other DNA sequences in the same sample also yield this CDR3. This chain uses TRBV3-1 (or the pseudogene TRBV3-2) with TRBJ1-5, with 8 bases identical to TRBD1. The V gene end was trimmed by 2 bases and the J gene end by 1 base; junction bases not matched to a gene: 1. This CDR3 spans 15 amino acids. Germline CDR1 reads LGHDT; CDR2 reads YNNKEL (reference sequence). The CDR3 DNA sequence: TGTGCCAGCAGCCAAACAGGGGGAAGCAATCAGCCCCAGCATTTT. This sequence encodes CASSQTGGSNQPQHF.